This T cell receptor beta chain was obtained from a study of control samples from healthy donors and cancer patients. Worth noting for this clone: In the same sample, other DNA sequences code for this CDR3.

Clones were read by immunoSEQ multiplex PCR, and TCRdb kept only the in-frame ones, dropping some. The sample shows about 180,000 clones, approximately 94% of them seen only once. This CDR3 contains 11 residues. CDR1 is SGHTA and CDR2 is FQGNSA in the germline V gene. The V end was cut by 3 bases, the J end by 6 bases, with 3 bases between. This TCR came from a man in his thirties or forties in good health. The sample comprised blood. The chain joins TRBV7-2 to TRBJ1-3; D not resolved. CDR3 bases: TGTGCCAGCAGCTTGGTAAACACCATATATTTT. Translating it yields CASSLVNTIYF.